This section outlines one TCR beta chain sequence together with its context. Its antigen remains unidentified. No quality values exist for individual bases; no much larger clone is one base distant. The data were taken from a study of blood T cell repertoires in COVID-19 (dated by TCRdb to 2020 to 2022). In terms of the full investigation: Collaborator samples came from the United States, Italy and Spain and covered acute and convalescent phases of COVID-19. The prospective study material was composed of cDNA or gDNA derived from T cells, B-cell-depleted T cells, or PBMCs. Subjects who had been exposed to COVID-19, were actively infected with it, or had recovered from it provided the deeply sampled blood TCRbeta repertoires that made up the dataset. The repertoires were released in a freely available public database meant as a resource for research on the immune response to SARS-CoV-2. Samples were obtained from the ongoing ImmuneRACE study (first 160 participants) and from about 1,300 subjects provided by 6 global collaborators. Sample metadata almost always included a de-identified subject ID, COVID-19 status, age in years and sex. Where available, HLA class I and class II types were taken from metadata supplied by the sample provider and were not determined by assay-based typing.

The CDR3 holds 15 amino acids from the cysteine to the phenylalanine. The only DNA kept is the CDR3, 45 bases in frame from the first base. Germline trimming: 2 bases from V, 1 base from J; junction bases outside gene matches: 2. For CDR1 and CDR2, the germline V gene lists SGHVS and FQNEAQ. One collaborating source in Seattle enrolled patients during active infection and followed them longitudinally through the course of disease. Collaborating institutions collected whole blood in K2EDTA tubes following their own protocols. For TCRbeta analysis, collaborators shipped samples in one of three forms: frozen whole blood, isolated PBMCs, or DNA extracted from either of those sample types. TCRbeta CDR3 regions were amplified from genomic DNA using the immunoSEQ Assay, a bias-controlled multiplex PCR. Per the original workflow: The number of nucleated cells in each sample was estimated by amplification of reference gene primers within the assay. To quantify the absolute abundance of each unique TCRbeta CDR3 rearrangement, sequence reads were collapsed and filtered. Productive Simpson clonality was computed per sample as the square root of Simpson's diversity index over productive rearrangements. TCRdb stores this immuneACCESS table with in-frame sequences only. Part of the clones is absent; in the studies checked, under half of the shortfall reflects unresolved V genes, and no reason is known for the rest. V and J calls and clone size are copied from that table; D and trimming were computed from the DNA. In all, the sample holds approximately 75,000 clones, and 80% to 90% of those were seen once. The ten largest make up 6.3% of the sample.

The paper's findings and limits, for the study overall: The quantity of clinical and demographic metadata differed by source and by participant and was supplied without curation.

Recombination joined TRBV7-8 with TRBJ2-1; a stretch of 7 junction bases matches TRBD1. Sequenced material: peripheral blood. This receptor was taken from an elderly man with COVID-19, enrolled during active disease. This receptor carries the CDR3 CASSLTQGSYNEQFF. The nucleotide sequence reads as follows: TGTGCCAGCAGCTTAACACAGGGGTCCTACAATGAGCAGTTCTTC.